This T cell receptor beta chain was documented in a study of control samples from healthy donors and cancer patients. This clone was counted a single time. Clones were sequenced by immunoSEQ multiplex PCR, and TCRdb holds only the in-frame ones, with some missing. The sample yields about 76,000 clones, roughly 90% seen once. This CDR3 contains 16 residues. Trimming shortened V by 5 bases and J by 0 bases, and 14 bases separated the two germline ends. Germline loops: CDR1 KGHDR, CDR2 SFDVKD. This receptor was obtained from a woman aged 45 to 65 with colorectal cancer. Sequencing was done on a sample of PBMCs. The V and J genes are TRBV24-1 and TRBJ2-3, with D tentatively TRBD1 (6 bases). The CDR3 sequence is CATSAVTGQSTDTQYF. For the CDR3, the DNA is TGTGCCACCAGTGCTGTGACAGGTCAAAGCACAGATACGCAGTATTTT.